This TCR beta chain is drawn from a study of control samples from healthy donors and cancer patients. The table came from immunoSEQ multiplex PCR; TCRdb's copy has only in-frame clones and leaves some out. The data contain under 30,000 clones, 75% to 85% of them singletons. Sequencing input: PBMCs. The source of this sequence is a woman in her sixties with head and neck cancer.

This CDR3 reads CASSLANKGGYTF. The CDR3 DNA is TGTGCCAGCAGCTTAGCCAACAAGGGCGGCTACACCTTC. This rearrangement joins TRBV7-9 to TRBJ1-2; D is unresolved. The germline gives CDR1 SEHNR, CDR2 FQNEAQ (reference sequence). With 0 bases removed from V and 8 bases from J, the gap between germline ends came to 10 bases. The CDR3 has 13 amino acids.